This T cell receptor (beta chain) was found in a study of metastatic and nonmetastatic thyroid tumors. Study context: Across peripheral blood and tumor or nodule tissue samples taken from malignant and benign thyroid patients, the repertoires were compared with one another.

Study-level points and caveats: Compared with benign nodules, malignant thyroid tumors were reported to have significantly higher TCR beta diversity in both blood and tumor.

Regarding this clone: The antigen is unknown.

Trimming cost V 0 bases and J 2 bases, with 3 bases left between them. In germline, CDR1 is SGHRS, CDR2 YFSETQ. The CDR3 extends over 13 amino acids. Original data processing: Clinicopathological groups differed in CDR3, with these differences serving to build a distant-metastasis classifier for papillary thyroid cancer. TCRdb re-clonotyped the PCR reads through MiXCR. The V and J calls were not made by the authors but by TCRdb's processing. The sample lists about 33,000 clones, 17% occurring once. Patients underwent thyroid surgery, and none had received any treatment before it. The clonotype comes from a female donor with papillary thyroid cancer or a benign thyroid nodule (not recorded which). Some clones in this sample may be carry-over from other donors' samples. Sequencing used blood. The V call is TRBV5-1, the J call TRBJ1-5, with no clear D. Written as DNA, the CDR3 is TGCGCCAGCAGCTTGGCGGGCAATCAGCCCCAGCATTTT. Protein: CASSLAGNQPQHF.